This is a list of T cell receptor beta chains from one sample in a study of OX40 agonist ivuxolimab in advanced cancers. Using immunoSEQ multiplex PCR, the repertoire was profiled, and TCRdb retains in-frame clones only, with some absent. The sample lists about 24,000 clones, 84% occurring once. This material consisted of CD4+ or CD8+ T cells sorted from blood, taken in a trial of the OX40 agonist ivuxolimab. Receptor source: an adult with an advanced solid tumor such as melanoma, head and neck, liver or kidney cancer. Both conserved end residues are part of each CDR3. A D gene is named only where the DNA matches it firmly. Only some rows state a clone size, as once, few, many or a class for expanded clones.

CDR3 | DNA | D | J | V | size
CASSLFNRTGSNQPQHF | TGTGCCAGCAGCTTATTTAATCGGACGGGTAGCAATCAGCCCCAGCATTTT | NA | TRBJ1-5 | TRBV11-3 | once
CASSHGTGGTEAFF | TGTGCCAGCAGCCATGGGACAGGGGGAACTGAAGCTTTCTTT | TRBD1 | TRBJ1-1 | TRBV16 | few
CASSMSGGQTDTQYF | TGTGCCAGTAGTATGTCAGGGGGGCAGACAGATACGCAGTATTTT | NA | TRBJ2-3 | TRBV19 | NA
CASSLIGLRNYGYTF | TGTGCCAGCAGTTTAATTGGCCTGAGGAACTATGGCTACACCTTC | NA | TRBJ1-2 | TRBV27 | once
CASSGAGDSYEQYF | TGCGCCAGCAGTGGAGCGGGGGACTCCTACGAGCAGTACTTC | TRBD2 | TRBJ2-7 | TRBV5-1 | NA
CASSRPGQAFYEQYF | TGTGCCAGTAGTAGGCCGGGACAGGCTTTTTACGAGCAGTACTTC | TRBD1 | TRBJ2-7 | TRBV19 | NA
CASSPAPISGANVLTF | TGTGCCAGCTCACCCGCGCCGATCTCTGGGGCCAACGTCCTGACTTTC | NA | TRBJ2-6 | TRBV18 | NA
CASSGPGLAGGGNEQFF | TGTGCCAGCAGTGGACCGGGACTAGCGGGGGGAGGCAATGAGCAGTTCTTC | TRBD2 | TRBJ2-1 | TRBV6-1 | NA
CASRPGGSNTEAFF | TGTGCCAGTAGGCCGGGAGGGTCGAACACTGAAGCTTTCTTT | NA | TRBJ1-1 | TRBV19 | NA
CSVANPPSGGSYNEQFF | TGCAGCGTCGCTAATCCCCCTAGCGGGGGGTCCTACAATGAGCAGTTCTTC | TRBD2 | TRBJ2-1 | TRBV29-1 | NA
CASSVDPSGGADTQYF | TGTGCCAGCAGCGTAGATCCTAGCGGGGGGGCAGATACGCAGTATTTT | TRBD2 | TRBJ2-3 | TRBV9 | once
CASSLGGAANTEAFF | TGTGCCAGCAGCTTAGGTGGGGCAGCGAACACTGAAGCTTTCTTT | NA | TRBJ1-1 | TRBV7-2 | NA
CASSLLGTAQETQYF | TGCGCCAGCAGCTTGCTCGGGACAGCCCAAGAGACCCAGTACTTC | TRBD1 | TRBJ2-5 | TRBV5-1 | NA
CASSRAGAGQTNEQFF | TGCGCCAGCAGCCGGGCGGGAGCGGGCCAAACCAATGAGCAGTTCTTC | TRBD2 | TRBJ2-1 | TRBV5-1 | NA
CASGLVGTGTDTQYF | TGTGCTAGTGGTTTGGTCGGGACAGGCACAGATACGCAGTATTTT | TRBD1 | TRBJ2-3 | TRBV12-5 | once
CASSWAGQGNEKLFF | TGTGCCAGCAGTTGGGCGGGACAGGGTAATGAAAAACTGTTTTTT | TRBD1 | TRBJ1-4 | TRBV25-1 | NA
CASSLGSGTYEQYF | TGTGCCAGCAGCTTGGGTAGCGGAACCTACGAGCAGTACTTC | NA | TRBJ2-7 | TRBV5-4 | NA
CASSSMDRDYEQYF | TGTGCCAGCAGCTCCATGGACAGAGACTACGAGCAGTACTTC | NA | TRBJ2-7 | TRBV7-2 | NA
CASSVTGDSYEQYF | TGTGCCAGCAGCGTCACAGGGGACTCCTACGAGCAGTACTTC | TRBD1 | TRBJ2-7 | TRBV9 | few
CASSYSGLNTEAFF | TGTGCCAGCAGTTACAGCGGGCTGAACACTGAAGCTTTCTTT | NA | TRBJ1-1 | TRBV6-5 | NA
CSVKGSGTGSYNEQFF | TGCAGCGTCAAAGGTTCGGGGACTGGTTCCTACAATGAGCAGTTCTTC | NA | TRBJ2-1 | TRBV29-1 | NA
CASSEGFETQYF | TGTGCCAGCAGTGAAGGGTTCGAGACCCAGTACTTC | NA | TRBJ2-5 | TRBV2 | NA
CASNARRGTYEQYF | TGTGCCAGCAACGCCAGGCGGGGAACCTACGAGCAGTACTTC | NA | TRBJ2-7 | TRBV6-5 | NA
CASSFGGRASYEQYF | TGTGCCAGCAGCTTCGGGGGCAGGGCATCCTACGAGCAGTACTTC | NA | TRBJ2-7 | TRBV5-6 | NA
CASSSDSGETQYF | TGTGCCAGCAGCTCCGACTCAGGGGAGACCCAGTACTTC | NA | TRBJ2-5 | TRBV6-5 | NA
CASRKDRANTEAFF | TGTGCCAGCCGGAAGGACAGGGCGAACACTGAAGCTTTCTTT | TRBD1 | TRBJ1-1 | TRBV19 | NA
CVVGGGSGANVLTF | TGTGTAGTAGGGGGGGGCTCTGGGGCCAACGTCCTGACTTTC | NA | TRBJ2-6 | TRBV6-6 | NA
CASRIRGGNQPQHF | TGTGCCAGCAGAATCAGGGGGGGCAATCAGCCCCAGCATTTT | TRBD1 | TRBJ1-5 | TRBV2 | NA
CASSSANTGELFF | TGTGCCAGCAGTTCGGCGAACACCGGGGAGCTGTTTTTT | NA | TRBJ2-2 | TRBV6-6 | few
CASSVTSGSYNEQFF | TGTGCCAGCAGCGTAACTAGCGGCTCATACAATGAGCAGTTCTTC | TRBD2 | TRBJ2-1 | TRBV5-4 | NA
CASSSRTLARSSYNEQFF | TGTGCCAGCAGCTCCCGGACCTTAGCTAGATCCTCCTACAATGAGCAGTTCTTC | NA | TRBJ2-1 | TRBV7-2 | NA
CASTGSPGGADNYGYTF | TGTGCCAGCACCGGAAGCCCAGGGGGCGCCGACAACTATGGCTACACCTTC | TRBD1 | TRBJ1-2 | TRBV9 | NA
CASSPSAPGQGTRSYTF | TGTGCCAGCAGCCCATCGGCCCCGGGACAGGGTACGAGGAGCTACACCTTC | TRBD1 | TRBJ1-2 | TRBV7-2 | NA
CASSDSLDSLEQYF | TGTGCCAGCAGTGACTCCCTGGACAGCCTCGAGCAGTACTTC | NA | TRBJ2-7 | TRBV6-4 | NA
CASSKKMKQGGPKYEQYF | TGTGCCAGCAGCAAAAAAATGAAGCAGGGGGGACCTAAATACGAGCAGTACTTC | NA | TRBJ2-7 | TRBV21-1 | NA
CASSSTSGSSYEQYF | TGTGCCAGCAGCTCGACTAGCGGTAGCTCCTACGAGCAGTACTTC | TRBD2 | TRBJ2-7 | TRBV7-2 | few
CASSAGRAGRGTQYF | TGTGCCAGCAGCGCCGGTCGGGCGGGCCGAGGGACCCAGTACTTC | NA | TRBJ2-5 | TRBV9 | NA
CASSELAGAPSSYNEQFF | TGTGCCAGCAGTGAACTAGCGGGGGCCCCAAGCTCCTACAATGAGCAGTTCTTC | TRBD2 | TRBJ2-1 | TRBV25-1 | few
CASTRDSYGYTF | TGTGCCAGCACACGGGACAGCTATGGCTACACCTTC | TRBD1 | TRBJ1-2 | TRBV2 | NA
CASSLLGFGDRGTQYF | TGTGCCAGCAGCTTACTAGGGTTTGGGGATCGGGGGACCCAGTACTTC | NA | TRBJ2-5 | TRBV7-2 | NA
CASSFGQALTNEKLFF | TGTGCCAGCAGCTTTGGGCAGGCCTTAACTAATGAAAAACTGTTTTTT | NA | TRBJ1-4 | TRBV5-8 | NA
CASSLRRDTEAFF | TGTGCCAGCTCCCTCAGAAGGGACACTGAAGCTTTCTTT | NA | TRBJ1-1 | TRBV18 | NA
CASSLGDRGRYEQFF | TGTGCCAGCAGCTTGGGGGACAGGGGGCGGTATGAGCAGTTCTTC | TRBD1 | TRBJ2-1 | TRBV11-3 | NA
CASSPGQGSYEQYF | TGTGCCAGCTCACCGGGACAGGGGTCCTACGAGCAGTACTTC | TRBD1 | TRBJ2-7 | TRBV18 | NA